Described below is a single TCR beta chain sequence and its context. The germline V gene encodes CDR1 KGHSH and CDR2 LQKENI. The length of the CDR3 is 14 residues. Trimming removed 3 bases at V and 4 bases at J, with 12 bases between. The source of the sample is a study of blood T cell repertoires in COVID-19. Data came from immunoSEQ multiplex PCR; TCRdb stores just in-frame clones and leaves some out. Of 200,000 to 250,000 clones in the sample, approximately 78% were seen once. The source material was peripheral blood. The origin of this receptor is a woman in her 70s with COVID-19, enrolled during active disease. The chain uses TRBV18 and TRBJ1-1; D possibly corresponds to TRBD1 (5 bases). The CDR3 here is CASSPMGGGTEAFF. Here the CDR3 DNA reads TGTGCCAGCTCACCGATGGGGGGTGGCACTGAAGCTTTCTTT.